This TCR beta chain is from a study of blood T cells in healthy people across ages. Regarding the study as a whole: Long-lived donors carried more naive CD4+ cells and greater diversity than aged donors.

On this clonotype itself: Its antigen remains unidentified.

V was pared by 6 bases and J by 3 bases, with 14 bases between. Germline loops: CDR1 SEHNR, CDR2 FQNEAQ (reference sequence). This CDR3 contains 14 residues. For the second PCR, which ran for roughly 7 to 11 cycles, a sample-barcoded 5' primer and a J-beta primer mix were used. MiXCR, run by TCRdb on the 5' RACE reads, gives a single entry per CDR3 protein. The sample shows over 600,000 distinct CDR3 sequences, 45% to 70% of them seen only once. The chain combines TRBV7-9 with TRBJ1-1, with D perhaps TRBD1 (6 bases). The sequence derives from a man aged 35-49 years in good health. Sample: blood. CDR3 sequence: CASRPWTVDTEAFF. The CDR3 DNA is TGTGCCAGCAGACCCTGGACAGTAGACACTGAAGCTTTCTTT.